The present T cell receptor (beta chain) was sequenced within a study of Ad26.COV2.S vaccination and SARS-CoV-2 variants (dated by TCRdb to about 2021). Study-wide context: Vaccine-arm donors were drawn from COV1001, a multicentre, randomized, double-blind, placebo-controlled phase I-IIa trial of Ad26.COV2.S in healthy adults. Ad26.COV2.S was given intramuscularly at 5x10^10 or 1x10^11 viral particles, as a single shot or as two shots 56 days apart. TCRbeta repertoire sequencing was used to assess the specificity and breadth of SARS-CoV-2-reactive T cell receptors after Ad26.COV2.S vaccination. The TCR-sequenced set comprised around 30 samples: about 19 Ad26.COV2.S vaccine recipients, 5 placebo recipients and 8 SARS-CoV-2 convalescent individuals. Trial participants were randomized into five groups of five: low-dose or high-dose Ad26.COV2.S given once or twice, or placebo on both occasions. Investigators did not know the trial group allocation while performing experiments and assessing outcomes.

The treatment or condition tag for this specimen amounts to: approximately 18 received Ad26.COV2.S at low or high dose, single or two shots; 5 received placebo; per-sample allocation not given. For vaccine and placebo recipients, repertoires were sequenced using samples collected on day 63 after the first injection. Cohort 1b enrolled about two dozen adults aged 18-55 years at a single site in Boston, USA, between 29 July and 7 August 2020. Ad26.COV2.S consisted of a replication-incompetent adenovirus type 26 vector by which a prefusion-stabilized SARS-CoV-2 spike protein from the original Wuhan strain was expressed. General study outcomes and caveats: Ad26.COV2.S recipients had higher spike-specific TCR breadth than placebo recipients (P = 0.0014). The authors noted that total T cell responses may have been underestimated by the TCR breadth and depth analyses. Substantial breadth of spike-specific CD8+ and CD4+ T cell responses was reported after vaccination. Vaccine and placebo recipients had similar non-spike TCR breadth, a finding consistent with the vaccine containing only spike. Comparing responses between vaccine doses or regimens was not something the study was powered to do.

This clone came up a few times. Its antigen specificity is not known. No base quality values were provided; no much bigger clone lies one nucleotide off. TCRbeta CDR3 regions were sequenced with the immunoSEQ Assay. After extraction, genomic DNA underwent amplification by bias-controlled multiplex PCR, followed by high-throughput sequencing. Per the source publication's procedure: To quantify the absolute abundance of every unique TCRbeta CDR3 region, sequences were collapsed and filtered. Usable DNA was measured by amplifying reference genes present in all nucleated cells, and TCRbeta template counts were normalized to that usable DNA to estimate T cell fraction. Repertoire TCRs were annotated as SARS-CoV-2-specific by exact matching of V gene, CDR3 amino acid sequence and J gene to a known reactive TCR set. The reference SARS-CoV-2 TCR set was obtained from MIRA and was filtered for enrichment in COVID-19-positive ImmuneCODE repertoires, whereby public or cross-reactive TCRs were removed. Using the MIRA antigens, annotated TCRs were further analysed by specific ORF or by position within an ORF. Breadth was defined as the number of annotated unique rearrangements divided by the total number of unique productive rearrangements, and depth was defined as the summed frequency of the annotated unique rearrangements. Two-sided Wilcoxon rank-sum tests were applied when comparing TCR breadth between groups. Here the immuneACCESS table is served through TCRdb, limited to in-frame sequences with V and J called. Missing clones are a known gap in these copies; in checked studies unresolved V genes cover under half, and the rest lacks a known reason. The D gene and trimming were derived from the DNA, and the V and J assignments and clone size from that table. In this sample the table shows roughly 680,000 clones, about 89% of which occur a single time. The biggest ten clones account for around 1.5% of the sample.

The germline V gene supplies CDR1 SGHTA and CDR2 FQGNSA. Trimming takes 4 bases from V and 3 bases from J, and the germline ends sit 12 bases apart. Counted from cysteine to phenylalanine, this CDR3 has 14 amino acids. Solely the CDR3 DNA is kept, with 42 bases framed from the first base. The sample consisted of peripheral blood, taken in a trial of Ad26.COV2.S vaccine versus placebo. The V and J genes are TRBV7-2 and TRBJ1-2; 5 matching bases give a weak D call of TRBD1. The clonotype originates from a person aged 18-65 years who received the Ad26.COV2.S COVID-19 vaccine or a placebo. The nucleotides are TGTGCCAGCAGCTCAACAGGCGTTGACTATGGCTACACCTTC. Its amino acids are CASSSTGVDYGYTF.